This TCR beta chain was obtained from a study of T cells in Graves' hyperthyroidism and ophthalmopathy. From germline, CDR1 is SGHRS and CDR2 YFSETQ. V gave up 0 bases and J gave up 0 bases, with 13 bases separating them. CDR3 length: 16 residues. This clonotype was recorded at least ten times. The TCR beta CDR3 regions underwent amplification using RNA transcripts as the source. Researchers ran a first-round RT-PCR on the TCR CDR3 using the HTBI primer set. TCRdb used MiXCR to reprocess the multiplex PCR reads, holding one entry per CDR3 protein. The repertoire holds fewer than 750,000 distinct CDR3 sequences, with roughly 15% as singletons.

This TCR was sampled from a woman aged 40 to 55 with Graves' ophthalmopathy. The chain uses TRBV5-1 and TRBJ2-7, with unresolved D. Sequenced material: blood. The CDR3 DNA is TGCGCCAGCAGCTTGGAAGTAGGTTCCCCCTCCTACGAGCAGTACTTC. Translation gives CASSLEVGSPSYEQYF.